The clone carrying this T cell receptor beta chain showed up just a few times. The data were obtained in a study of patients and donors after allogeneic stem cell transplantation. Germline V lookup: CDR1 MGHRA, CDR2 YSYEKL. There are 15 residues in the CDR3. Trimming took off 6 bases at V and 0 bases at J, with 14 bases between the two ends. Via MiXCR, TCRdb re-called the RT-PCR reads, giving one row per CDR3 protein. Here the sample spans about 89,000 distinct CDR3 sequences, approximately 49% being singletons. The clonotype originates from a human donor who was either an allogeneic HSCT recipient or a stem cell or donor lymphocyte infusion donor (not recorded which). It is not recorded whose cells these are; they may come from a transplant donor. The gene calls are TRBV4-1 and TRBJ1-1; D not resolved. The sequencing sample was made of blood, either unsorted or a sorted T cell fraction (not recorded which). This CDR3 reads CASSVRGVMNTEAFF. The DNA for the CDR3 is TGCGCCAGCAGTGTAAGAGGTGTCATGAACACTGAAGCTTTCTTT.